This T cell receptor beta chain appears in the sequencing data of a study of molecular identifiers for immune sequencing clone quantification. Study-level findings and limits: A shared barcode on identical TCR molecules could lead to underestimated sizes for highly expanded clones. Clones that had above 20 RNA copies took up over 99% of effector molecules but under 1% in naive cells.

There are a few counts of this clonotype. Antigen specificity is unknown. Generation of bulk TCR libraries relied on previously described methods and listed TCR primers. TCRdb processed the PCR reads anew with MiXCR; each CDR3 protein has one entry. The table has about 630,000 distinct CDR3 sequences, less than 30% seen once. The CDR3 has 14 residues. Trimming took off 1 base at V and 7 bases at J, with 13 bases between the two ends. CDR1 and CDR2 (germline): SEHNR, FQNEAQ (reference sequence). This chain joins TRBV7-9 and TRBJ1-2; tentative D call: TRBD1 (6 bases). This TCR derives from a human donor in good health. Some libraries in this study had Jurkat cell RNA spiked in. Sample: naive CD8+ T cells from blood, with Jurkat cell RNA spiked in. Subset specified: FACS-sorted CD8+CD4-CCR7+CD45RA+ naive T cells. CDR3 region: CASSLDWTDAGYTF. The CDR3 nucleotides read TGTGCCAGCAGCTTAGATTGGACAGATGCTGGCTACACCTTC.